This T cell receptor beta chain was obtained from a study of OX40 agonist ivuxolimab in advanced cancers. With regard to the full study: Ivuxolimab was an agonistic, fully human IgG2 monoclonal antibody directed against OX40 (CD134), a costimulatory receptor. Intravenous ivuxolimab was administered to patients every 2 weeks at six dose levels: 0.01, 0.1, 0.3, 1.5, 3 and 10 mg/kg. Among the approximately 50 dose-escalation patients, around 20 had hepatocellular carcinoma, around 15 melanoma, 9 renal cell carcinoma and 9 head and neck cancer. A male proportion of nearly 85% and a mean age of approximately 61 years, ranging from about 23 to 90, were recorded for the dose-escalation cohort. Prior anti-PD-1, anti-PD-L1 or anti-CTLA-4 therapy was permitted, and checkpoint inhibitors had been received by more than 35% of dose-escalation patients. Partial responses occurred in three dose-escalation patients, of whom one had hepatocellular carcinoma and two had cutaneous melanoma. The point of sequencing TCRbeta in the periphery was to test whether ivuxolimab changed TCR sequence diversity and drove clonal T-cell expansion. The paper reports the monotherapy dose-escalation portion (N of about 54 patients) of the phase I ivuxolimab trial.

For sequencing of the TCRbeta CDR3 region, genomic DNA was extracted from the sorted cells. TCRbeta CDR3 regions were sequenced using the immunoSEQ Assay. TCRdb holds this immuneACCESS table with in-frame rearrangements only. Some clones are missing; in checked studies, unresolved V genes explain under half, and the rest has no known cause. The sample table holds just under 75,000 clones, of which about nine tenths were seen once. The ten largest clonotypes hold approximately 0.5% of the sample. With respect to this clone: The clone's antigen remains unknown. There are no base qualities to consult, and no much larger clone falls within one base. The sample holds other DNA sequences that translate to the same CDR3.

The trial excluded patients who had a history of autoimmune disease or who were on systemic immunosuppression. Peripheral blood for TCR sequencing was collected from all dose cohorts at baseline, on cycle 4 day 1, and on cycle 7 day 1. Samples were obtained from an open-label, multicenter, first-in-human phase I dose-escalation trial of ivuxolimab. Adults with locally advanced or metastatic melanoma, renal cell carcinoma, hepatocellular carcinoma or head and neck squamous cell carcinoma were enrolled in the trial. CD4+ and CD8+ T cells were sorted separately from peripheral blood before TCR sequencing. Its CDR3 holds 14 amino acids, cysteine through phenylalanine. Of the read, only the CDR3 DNA is kept; its 42 bases are in frame from base 1. The germline V gene supplies CDR1 LGHNT and CDR2 FRNRAP. V is cut back by 9 bases and J by 6 bases, with 9 bases in the junction unmatched. The paper's findings and limits, for the study overall: In the 0.1-3.0 mg/kg groups, partial responders had among the lowest normalized peripheral clonal expansion, particularly in CD8+ T cells. The antigen specificity of the clonally expanded peripheral T cells was not determined. Clonal expansion of both CD4+ and CD8+ blood T cells was observed from baseline to week 6 at doses 0.1 to 3.0 mg/kg. After ivuxolimab, more expanded clones were found on average in CD8+ T cells than in CD4+ T cells. Low levels of normalized T-cell clonal expansion were also seen in some patients who did not respond.

This TCR was sampled from an adult with an advanced solid tumor such as melanoma, head and neck, liver or kidney cancer. The specimen was CD4+ or CD8+ T cells sorted from blood, collected in a trial of the OX40 agonist ivuxolimab. Recombination linked TRBV12-5 to TRBJ2-1, with 9 bases aligning to TRBD2. CDR3 protein: CARGAGGPPNEQFF. At the DNA level, the sequence is TGTGCTAGGGGGGCGGGAGGGCCTCCCAATGAGCAGTTCTTC.